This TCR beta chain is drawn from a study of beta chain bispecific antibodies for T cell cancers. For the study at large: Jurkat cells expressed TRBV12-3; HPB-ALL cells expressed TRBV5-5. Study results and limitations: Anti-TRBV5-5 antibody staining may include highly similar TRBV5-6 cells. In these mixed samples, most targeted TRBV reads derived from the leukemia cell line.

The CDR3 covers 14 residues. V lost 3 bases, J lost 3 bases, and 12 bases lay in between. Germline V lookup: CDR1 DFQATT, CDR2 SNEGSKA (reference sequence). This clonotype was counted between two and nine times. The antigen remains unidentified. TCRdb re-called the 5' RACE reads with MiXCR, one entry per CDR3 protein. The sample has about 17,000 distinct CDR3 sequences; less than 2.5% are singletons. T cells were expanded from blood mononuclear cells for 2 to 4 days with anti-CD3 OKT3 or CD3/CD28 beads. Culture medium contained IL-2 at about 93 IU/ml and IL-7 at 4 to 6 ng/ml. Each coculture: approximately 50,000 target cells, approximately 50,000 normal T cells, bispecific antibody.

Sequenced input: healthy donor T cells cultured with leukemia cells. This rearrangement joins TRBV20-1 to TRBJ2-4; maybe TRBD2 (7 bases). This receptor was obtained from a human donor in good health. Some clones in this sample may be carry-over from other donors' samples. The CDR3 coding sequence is TGCAGTGCTAGTAGGAGGGGGGGCAAAAACATTCAGTACTTC. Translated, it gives CSASRRGGKNIQYF.